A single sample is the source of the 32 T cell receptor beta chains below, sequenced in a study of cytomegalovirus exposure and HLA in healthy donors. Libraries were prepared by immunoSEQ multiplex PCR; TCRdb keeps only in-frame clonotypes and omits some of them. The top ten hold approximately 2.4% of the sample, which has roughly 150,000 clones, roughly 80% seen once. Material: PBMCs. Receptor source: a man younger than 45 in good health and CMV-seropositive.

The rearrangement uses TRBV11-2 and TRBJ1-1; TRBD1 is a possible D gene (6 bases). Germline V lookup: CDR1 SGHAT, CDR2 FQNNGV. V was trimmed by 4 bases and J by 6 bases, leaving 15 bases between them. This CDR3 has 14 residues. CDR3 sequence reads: CASSSNGGGAEAFF. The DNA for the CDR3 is TGTGCCAGCAGCTCTAACGGGGGGGGCGCTGAAGCTTTCTTT.

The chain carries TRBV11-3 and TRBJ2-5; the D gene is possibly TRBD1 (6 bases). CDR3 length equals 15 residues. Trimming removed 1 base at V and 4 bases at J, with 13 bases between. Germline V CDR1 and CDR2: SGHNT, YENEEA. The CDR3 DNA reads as TGTGCCAGCAGCTTAGGGGATGGGGGCTCAGAGACCCAGTACTTC. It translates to CASSLGDGGSETQYF.

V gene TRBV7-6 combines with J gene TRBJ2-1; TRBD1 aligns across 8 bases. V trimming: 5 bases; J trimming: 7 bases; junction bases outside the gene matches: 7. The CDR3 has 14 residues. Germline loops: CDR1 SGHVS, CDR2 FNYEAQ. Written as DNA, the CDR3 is TGTGCCAGCAGCCTCGGACAGGGTGTGAATGAGCAGTTCTTC. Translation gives CASSLGQGVNEQFF.

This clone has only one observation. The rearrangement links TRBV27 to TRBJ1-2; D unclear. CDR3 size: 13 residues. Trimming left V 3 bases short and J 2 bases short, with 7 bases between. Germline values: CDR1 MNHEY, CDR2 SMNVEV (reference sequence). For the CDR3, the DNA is TGTGCCAGCAGTTTCCGCACAAACTATGGCTACACCTTC. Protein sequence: CASSFRTNYGYTF.

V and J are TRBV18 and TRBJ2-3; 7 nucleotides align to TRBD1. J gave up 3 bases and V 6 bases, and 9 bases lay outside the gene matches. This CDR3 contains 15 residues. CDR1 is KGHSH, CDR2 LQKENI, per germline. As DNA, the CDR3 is TGTGCCAGCTCGACGACAGGGATGAGGACAGATACGCAGTATTTT. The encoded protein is CASSTTGMRTDTQYF.

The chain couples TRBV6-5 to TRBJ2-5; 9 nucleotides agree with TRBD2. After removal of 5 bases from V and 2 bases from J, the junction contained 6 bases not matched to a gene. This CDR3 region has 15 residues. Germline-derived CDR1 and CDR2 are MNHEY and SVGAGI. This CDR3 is CASSPSGGHQETQYF. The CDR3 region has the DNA TGTGCCAGCAGTCCAAGCGGGGGGCATCAAGAGACCCAGTACTTC.

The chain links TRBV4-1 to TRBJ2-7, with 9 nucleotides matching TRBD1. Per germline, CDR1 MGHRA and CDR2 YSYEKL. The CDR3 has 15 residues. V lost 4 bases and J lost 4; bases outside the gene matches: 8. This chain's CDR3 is CASSRRDREAYEQYF. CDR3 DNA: TGCGCCAGCAGCCGAAGGGACAGGGAGGCGTACGAGCAGTACTTC.

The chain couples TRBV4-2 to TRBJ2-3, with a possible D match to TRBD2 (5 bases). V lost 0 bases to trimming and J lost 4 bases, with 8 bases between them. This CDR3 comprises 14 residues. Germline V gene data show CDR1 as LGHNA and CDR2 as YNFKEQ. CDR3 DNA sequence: TGTGCCAGCAGCCAAGATTTGCGGGCAGATACGCAGTATTTT. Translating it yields CASSQDLRADTQYF.

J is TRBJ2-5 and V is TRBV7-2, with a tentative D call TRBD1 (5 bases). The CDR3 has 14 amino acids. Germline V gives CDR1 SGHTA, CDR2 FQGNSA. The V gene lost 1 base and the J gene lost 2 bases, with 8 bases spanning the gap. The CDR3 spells CASSLVWTQETQYF. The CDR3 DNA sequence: TGTGCCAGCAGCTTAGTTTGGACACAAGAGACCCAGTACTTC. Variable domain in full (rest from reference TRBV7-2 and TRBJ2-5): GAGVSQSPSNKVTEKGKDVELRCDPISGHTALYWYRQSLGQGLEFLIYFQGNSAPDKSGLPSDRFSAERTGGSVSTLTIQRTQQEDSAVYLCASSLVWTQETQYFGPGTRLLVL.

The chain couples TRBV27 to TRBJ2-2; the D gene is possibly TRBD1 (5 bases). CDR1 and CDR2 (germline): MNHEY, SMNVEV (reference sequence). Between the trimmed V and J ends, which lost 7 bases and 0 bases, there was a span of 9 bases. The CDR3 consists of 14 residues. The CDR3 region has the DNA TGTGCCAGCATCTTGGACACGAACACCGGGGAGCTGTTTTTT. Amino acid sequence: CASILDTNTGELFF.

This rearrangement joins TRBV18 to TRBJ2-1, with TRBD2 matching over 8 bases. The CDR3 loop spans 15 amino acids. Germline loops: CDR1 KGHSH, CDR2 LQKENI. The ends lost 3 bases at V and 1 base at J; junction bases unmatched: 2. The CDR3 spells CASSPGGGSYNEQFF. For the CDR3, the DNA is TGTGCCAGCTCACCGGGCGGGGGGTCCTACAATGAGCAGTTCTTC.

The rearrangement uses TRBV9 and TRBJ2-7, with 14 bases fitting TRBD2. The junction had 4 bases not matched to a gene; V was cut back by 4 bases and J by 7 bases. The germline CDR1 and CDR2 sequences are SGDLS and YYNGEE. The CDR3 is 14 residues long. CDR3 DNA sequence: TGTGCCAGCAGCCCTGGGACTAGCGGGGGAGAGCAGTACTTC. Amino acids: CASSPGTSGGEQYF.

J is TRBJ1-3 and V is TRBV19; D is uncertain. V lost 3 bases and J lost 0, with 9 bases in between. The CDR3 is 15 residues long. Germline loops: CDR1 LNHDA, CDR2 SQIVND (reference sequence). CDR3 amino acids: CASSIQVLSGNTIYF. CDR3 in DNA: TGTGCCAGTAGTATCCAGGTTCTCTCTGGAAACACCATATATTTT.

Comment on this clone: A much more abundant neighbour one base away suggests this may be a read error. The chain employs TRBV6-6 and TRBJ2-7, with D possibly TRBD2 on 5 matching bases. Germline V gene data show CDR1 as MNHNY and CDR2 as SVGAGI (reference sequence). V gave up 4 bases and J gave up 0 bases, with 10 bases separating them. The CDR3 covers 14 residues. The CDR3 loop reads CASSFTGSSYEQYF. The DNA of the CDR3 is TGTGCCAGCAGTTTCACGGGGTCCTCCTACGAGCAGTACTTC.

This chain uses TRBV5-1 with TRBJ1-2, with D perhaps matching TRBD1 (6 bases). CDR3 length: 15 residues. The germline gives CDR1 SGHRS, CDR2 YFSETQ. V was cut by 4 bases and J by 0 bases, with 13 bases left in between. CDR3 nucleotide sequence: TGCGCCAGCAGCAAGCAGGGGAAGCCTAACTATGGCTACACCTTC. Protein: CASSKQGKPNYGYTF. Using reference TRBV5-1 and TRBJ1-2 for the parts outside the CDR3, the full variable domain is KAGVTQTPRYLIKTRGQQVTLSCSPISGHRSVSWYQQTPGQGLQFLFEYFSETQRNKGNFPGRFSGRQFSNSRSEMNVSTLELGDSALYLCASSKQGKPNYGYTFGSGTRLTVV.

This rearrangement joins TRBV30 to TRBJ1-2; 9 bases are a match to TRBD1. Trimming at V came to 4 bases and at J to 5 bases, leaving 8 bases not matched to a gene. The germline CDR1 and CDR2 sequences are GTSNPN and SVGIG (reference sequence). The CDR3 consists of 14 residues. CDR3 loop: CAWNGQGRLYGYTF. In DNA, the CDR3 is TGTGCCTGGAACGGACAGGGGCGATTATATGGCTACACCTTC.

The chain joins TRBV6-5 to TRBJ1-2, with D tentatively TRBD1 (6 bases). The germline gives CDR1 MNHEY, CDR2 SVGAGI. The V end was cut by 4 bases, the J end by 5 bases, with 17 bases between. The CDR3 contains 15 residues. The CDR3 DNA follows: TGTGCCAGCAGTTCCCATGGACAGAAATCATATGGCTACACCTTC. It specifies CASSSHGQKSYGYTF.

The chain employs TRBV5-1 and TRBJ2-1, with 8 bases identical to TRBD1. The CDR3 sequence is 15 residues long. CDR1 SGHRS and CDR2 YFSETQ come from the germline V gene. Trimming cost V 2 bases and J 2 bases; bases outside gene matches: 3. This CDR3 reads CASSLAGGTYNEQFF. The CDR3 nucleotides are TGCGCCAGCAGCTTAGCAGGGGGCACCTACAATGAGCAGTTCTTC.

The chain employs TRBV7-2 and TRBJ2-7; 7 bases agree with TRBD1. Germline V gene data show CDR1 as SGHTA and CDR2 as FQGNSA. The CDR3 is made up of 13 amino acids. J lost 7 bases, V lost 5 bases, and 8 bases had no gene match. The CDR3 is CASSLTGKGEQYF. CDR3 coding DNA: TGTGCCAGCAGCCTGACAGGGAAAGGTGAGCAGTACTTC.

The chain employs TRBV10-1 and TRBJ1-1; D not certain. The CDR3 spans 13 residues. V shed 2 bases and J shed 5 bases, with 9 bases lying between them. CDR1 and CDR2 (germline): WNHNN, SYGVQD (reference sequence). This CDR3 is CASSEKRWTEAFF. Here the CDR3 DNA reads TGCGCCAGCAGTGAGAAGAGGTGGACTGAAGCTTTCTTT.

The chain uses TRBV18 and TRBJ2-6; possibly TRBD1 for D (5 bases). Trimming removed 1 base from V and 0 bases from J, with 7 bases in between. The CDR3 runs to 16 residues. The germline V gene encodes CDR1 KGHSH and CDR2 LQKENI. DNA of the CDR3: TGTGCCAGCTCACCACAACAGGTCTCTGGGGCCAACGTCCTGACTTTC. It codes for CASSPQQVSGANVLTF.

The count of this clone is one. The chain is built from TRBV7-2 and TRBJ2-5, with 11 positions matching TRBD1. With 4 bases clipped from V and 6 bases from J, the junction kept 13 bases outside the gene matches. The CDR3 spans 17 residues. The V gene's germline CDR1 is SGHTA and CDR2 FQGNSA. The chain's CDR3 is CASSSHTGTGGGKTQYF. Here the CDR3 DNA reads TGTGCCAGCAGCTCCCATACCGGGACAGGGGGTGGAAAGACCCAGTACTTC.

The CDR3 loop reads CASSLQDTGELFF. The CDR3, as DNA: TGTGCCAGCAGCTTGCAGGACACCGGGGAGCTGTTTTTT. The chain recombines TRBV11-3 with TRBJ2-2; the D is unclear. CDR1 and CDR2 (germline): SGHNT, YENEEA. This CDR3 contains 13 residues. Trimming removed 3 bases from V and 3 bases from J, with 5 bases in between.

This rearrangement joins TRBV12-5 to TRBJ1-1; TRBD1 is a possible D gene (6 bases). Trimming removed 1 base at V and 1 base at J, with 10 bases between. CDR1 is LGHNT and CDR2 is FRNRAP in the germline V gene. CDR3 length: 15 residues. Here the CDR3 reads CASGLGGHPNTEAFF. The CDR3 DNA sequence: TGTGCTAGTGGTTTGGGGGGACACCCGAACACTGAAGCTTTCTTT.

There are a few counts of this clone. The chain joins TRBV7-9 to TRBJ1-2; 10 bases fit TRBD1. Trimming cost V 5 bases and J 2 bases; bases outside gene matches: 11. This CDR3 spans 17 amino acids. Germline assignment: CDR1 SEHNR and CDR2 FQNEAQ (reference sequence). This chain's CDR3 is CASSQGQGVGENYGYTF. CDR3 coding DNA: TGTGCCAGCAGCCAAGGACAGGGGGTTGGGGAGAACTATGGCTACACCTTC.

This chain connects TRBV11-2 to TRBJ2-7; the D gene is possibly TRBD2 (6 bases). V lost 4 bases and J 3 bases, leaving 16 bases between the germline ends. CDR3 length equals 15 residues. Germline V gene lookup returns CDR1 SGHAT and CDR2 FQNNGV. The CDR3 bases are TGTGCCAGCAGCTCGAGGGGACTGGGCCACTACGAGCAGTACTTC. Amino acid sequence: CASSSRGLGHYEQYF. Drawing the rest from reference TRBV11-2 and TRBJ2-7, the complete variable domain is EAGVAQSPRYKIIEKRQSVAFWCNPISGHATLYWYQQILGQGPKLLIQFQNNGVVDDSQLPKDRFSAERLKGVDSTLKIQPAKLEDSAVYLCASSSRGLGHYEQYFGPGTRLTVT.

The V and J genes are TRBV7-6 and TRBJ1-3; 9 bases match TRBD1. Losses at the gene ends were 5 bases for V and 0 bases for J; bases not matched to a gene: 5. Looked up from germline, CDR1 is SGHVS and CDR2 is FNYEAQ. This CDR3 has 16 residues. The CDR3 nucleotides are TGTGCCAGCAGCCGCAGGACAGGGGTCTCTGGAAACACCATATATTTT. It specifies CASSRRTGVSGNTIYF.

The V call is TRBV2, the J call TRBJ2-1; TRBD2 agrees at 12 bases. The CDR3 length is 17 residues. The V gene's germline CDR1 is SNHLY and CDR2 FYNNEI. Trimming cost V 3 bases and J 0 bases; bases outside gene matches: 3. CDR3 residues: CASSETSGGYSYNEQFF. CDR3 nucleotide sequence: TGTGCCAGCAGTGAGACTAGCGGGGGATACTCCTACAATGAGCAGTTCTTC.

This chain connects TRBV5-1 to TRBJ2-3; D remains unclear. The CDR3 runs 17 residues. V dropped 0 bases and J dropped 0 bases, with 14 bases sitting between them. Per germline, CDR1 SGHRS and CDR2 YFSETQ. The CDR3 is CASSLGLGDFSTDTQYF. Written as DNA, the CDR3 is TGCGCCAGCAGCTTGGGCCTCGGCGACTTTAGCACAGATACGCAGTATTTT.

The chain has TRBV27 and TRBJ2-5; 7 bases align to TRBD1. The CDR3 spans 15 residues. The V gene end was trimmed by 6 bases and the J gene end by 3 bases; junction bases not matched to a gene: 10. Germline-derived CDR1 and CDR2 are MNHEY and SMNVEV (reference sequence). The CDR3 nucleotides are TGTGCCAGCAGCAAAGGGACAGCCTATGAAGAGACCCAGTACTTC. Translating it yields CASSKGTAYEETQYF.

CDR3 nucleotide sequence: TGTGCCAGCAGCCCGCAATTAACAGGGGTCGAGCAGTACTTC. Its translation is CASSPQLTGVEQYF. This rearrangement joins TRBV7-2 to TRBJ2-7; 7 bases agree with TRBD1. The CDR3 runs to 14 residues. V gave up 5 bases and J gave up 6 bases; unmatched junction bases: 10. Germline-derived CDR1 and CDR2 are SGHTA and FQGNSA.

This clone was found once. CDR3 amino acids: CASSLDLTGSSEQYF. The DNA of the CDR3 is TGCGCCAGCAGCTTGGATCTGACAGGTAGCTCCGAGCAGTACTTC. This rearrangement joins TRBV5-1 to TRBJ2-7; D is possibly TRBD1 (6 bases). The germline CDR1 and CDR2 sequences are SGHRS and YFSETQ. The ends were cut back, 0 bases at V and 6 bases at J, with 16 bases in the middle. This CDR3 is 15 amino acids long.